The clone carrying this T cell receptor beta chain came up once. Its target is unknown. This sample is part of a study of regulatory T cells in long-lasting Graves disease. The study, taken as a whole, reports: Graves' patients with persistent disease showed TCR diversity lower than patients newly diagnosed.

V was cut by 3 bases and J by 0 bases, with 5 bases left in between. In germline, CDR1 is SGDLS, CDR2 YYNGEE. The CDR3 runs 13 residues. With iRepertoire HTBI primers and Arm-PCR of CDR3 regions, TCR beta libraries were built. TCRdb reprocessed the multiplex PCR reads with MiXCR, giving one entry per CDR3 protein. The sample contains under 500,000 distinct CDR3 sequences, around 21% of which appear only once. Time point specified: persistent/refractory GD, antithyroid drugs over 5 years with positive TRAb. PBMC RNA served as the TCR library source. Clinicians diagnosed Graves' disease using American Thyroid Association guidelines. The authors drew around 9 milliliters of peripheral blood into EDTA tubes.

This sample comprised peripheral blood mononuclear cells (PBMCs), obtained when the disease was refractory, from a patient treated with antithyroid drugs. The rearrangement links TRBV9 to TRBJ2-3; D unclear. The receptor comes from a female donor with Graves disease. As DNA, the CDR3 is TGTGCCAGCAGCGCCTCTAGCACAGATACGCAGTATTTT. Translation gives CASSASSTDTQYF. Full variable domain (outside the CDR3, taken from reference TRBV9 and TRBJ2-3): DSGVTQTPKHLITATGQRVTLRCSPRSGDLSVYWYQQSLDQGLQFLIQYYNGEERAKGNILERFSAQQFPDLHSELNLSSLELGDSALYFCASSASSTDTQYFGPGTRLTVL.